These 5 T cell receptor beta chains originate from one sample sequenced in a study of CD8+ T cells in alopecia areata. Treatment given: oral pan-JAK inhibitor, 5-10 mg twice daily. Extracted RNA was reverse transcribed, and the resulting cDNA served as sequencing template. Generated by immunoSEQ multiplex PCR, the TCRdb table keeps only in-frame clones and is missing some. Among about 190,000 clones listed, 55% to 70% were seen once. This sample comprised CD4+ T cells sorted from blood, obtained at week 4, from a patient treated with tofacitinib. Every receptor here comes from a human donor with alopecia areata.

J is TRBJ2-2 and V is TRBV30; maybe TRBD1 (6 bases). Germline V gene lookup returns CDR1 GTSNPN and CDR2 SVGIG (reference sequence). The V end lost 0 bases, the J end lost 6 bases, and 14 bases lay between the germline ends. The CDR3 is 15 amino acids. This CDR3 is CAWSVLGTGPGELFF. The CDR3, as DNA: TGTGCCTGGAGTGTACTCGGAACAGGGCCCGGGGAGCTGTTTTTT. The full variable domain, with the rest looked up from reference TRBV30 and TRBJ2-2, is SQTIHQWPATLVQPVGSPLSLECTVEGTSNPNLYWYRQAAGRGLQLLFYSVGIGQISSEVPQNLSASRPQDRQFILSSKKLLLSDSGFYLCAWSVLGTGPGELFFGEGSRLTVL.

The J gene is TRBJ2-5, the V gene TRBV19; TRBD1 agrees at 9 bases. Germline lookup yields CDR1 LNHDA and CDR2 SQIVND (reference sequence). V lost 6 bases and J lost 4; bases outside the gene matches: 6. The CDR3 runs to 14 residues. CDR3 DNA: TGTGCCAGTAGCCTACAGGGGGCCCCAGAGACCCAGTACTTC. It specifies CASSLQGAPETQYF.

This clone appeared once. This sequence joins TRBV30 and TRBJ1-2; 9 bases align to TRBD1. J lost 2 bases, V lost 3 bases, and 4 bases had no gene match. The germline gives CDR1 GTSNPN, CDR2 SVGIG (reference sequence). This CDR3 has 14 residues. CDR3 in amino acids: CAWSPGQGNYGYTF. CDR3 coding DNA: TGTGCCTGGAGCCCGGGACAGGGAAACTATGGCTACACCTTC. Full variable domain (rest looked up from reference TRBV30 and TRBJ1-2): SQTIHQWPATLVQPVGSPLSLECTVEGTSNPNLYWYRQAAGRGLQLLFYSVGIGQISSEVPQNLSASRPQDRQFILSSKKLLLSDSGFYLCAWSPGQGNYGYTFGSGTRLTVV.

Comments on this clone: A read error may explain this, as a much larger clone is one base away. V usage is TRBV7-8 and J usage is TRBJ2-4; D gene ambiguous. CDR1 is SGHVS and CDR2 is FQNEAQ in the germline V gene. CDR3 length: 14 residues. Trimming took 5 bases from V and 9 from J, leaving 17 bases between them. CDR3 protein: CASSQGVGIGIQYF. DNA of the CDR3: TGTGCCAGCAGCCAAGGAGTGGGAATTGGCATTCAGTACTTC. Full variable domain (rest looked up from reference TRBV7-8 and TRBJ2-4): GAGVSQSPRYKVAKRGQDVALRCDPISGHVSLFWYQQALGQGPEFLTYFQNEAQLDKSGLPSDRFFAERPEGSVSTLKIQRTQQEDSAVYLCASSQGVGIGIQYFGAGTRLSVL.

The genes are TRBV7-9 and TRBJ2-7; no firm D call. Germline CDR1 SEHNR, CDR2 FQNEAQ (reference sequence). The CDR3 loop spans 12 amino acids. Trimming took off 5 bases at V and 2 bases at J, with 7 bases between the two ends. The CDR3 here is CASSPRPYEQYF. The CDR3 region has the DNA TGTGCCAGCAGCCCCCGCCCCTACGAGCAGTACTTC. The full variable domain, rest sourced from reference TRBV7-9 and TRBJ2-7, is DTGVSQNPRHKITKRGQNVTFRCDPISEHNRLYWYRQTLGQGPEFLTYFQNEAQLEKSRLLSDRFSAERPKGSFSTLEIQRTEQGDSAMYLCASSPRPYEQYFGPGTRLTVT.